This T cell receptor (beta chain) is from a study of blood T cell repertoires in COVID-19. TCRdb's table, derived via immunoSEQ multiplex PCR, lists solely in-frame clones and lacks some. The table records 150,000 to 250,000 clones, 94% of them present only once. Germline lookup yields CDR1 LNHDA and CDR2 SQIVND (reference sequence). J gave up 6 bases and V 2 bases, and 3 bases lay outside the gene matches. The CDR3 has 14 amino acids. The sequenced sample was peripheral blood. This TCR derives from a man aged 25-45 years with COVID-19, enrolled during active disease. This chain links TRBV19 with TRBJ2-2, with 7 bases that match TRBD1. CDR3 protein: CASSILTGSGELFF. The CDR3 region has the DNA TGTGCCAGTAGTATATTGACAGGGTCCGGGGAGCTGTTTTTT. Full variable domain (rest looked up from reference TRBV19 and TRBJ2-2): DGGITQSPKYLFRKEGQNVTLSCEQNLNHDAMYWYRQDPGQGLRLIYYSQIVNDFQKGDIAEGYSVSREKKESFPLTVTSAQKNPTAFYLCASSILTGSGELFFGEGSRLTVL.